This TCR beta chain was sequenced in a study of tumor and adjacent non-tumor tissue in lung cancer. TCRbeta libraries were built with three rounds of nested PCR, modified from ARM-PCR. In TCRdb, the multiplex PCR reads were re-called with MiXCR into one record per CDR3 protein. The sample holds approximately 62,000 distinct CDR3 sequences, around two thirds seen once. No cell sorting was done before RNA was extracted from the tissue. Distant lung tissue was collected more than 3 cm away from the tumor edge. The germline gives CDR1 DFQATT, CDR2 SNEGSKA (reference sequence). The V end was cut by 1 base, the J end by 6 bases, with 16 bases between. The length of the CDR3 is 15 residues.

The TCR sequence derives from a man between 65 and 79 years old with non-small cell lung cancer. The gene calls are TRBV20-1 and TRBJ2-1; TRBD2 might be the D (6 bases). The source material was distant non-tumor lung tissue. CDR3 in amino acids: CSARGLGGHTNEQFF. The CDR3 nucleotides read TGCAGTGCTAGAGGTCTCGGAGGGCATACCAATGAGCAGTTCTTC.